Below, 25 T cell receptor beta chains from the same sample are listed, as sequenced in a study of T cell repertoires in cytomegalovirus infection. MiXCR, run by TCRdb on the reads, gives a single entry per CDR3 protein. The table lists under 350,000 distinct CDR3 sequences, roughly 9.3% of them singletons, with less than 3% in the top ten. Material: PBMCs. These receptors came from a human donor in good health (CMV status not recorded). Some clones in this sample may be carry-over from other donors' samples.

In this sample, this clonotype turned up many times. The chain carries TRBV4-2 and TRBJ1-1; perhaps TRBD1 as D (6 bases). The CDR3 is 15 residues long. Germline V CDR1 and CDR2: LGHNA, YNFKEQ. V was clipped by 0 bases and J by 0 bases, with 8 bases between them. Here the CDR3 DNA reads TGTGCCAGCAGCCAAGATAGGGGGATGAACACTGAAGCTTTCTTT. It is translated as CASSQDRGMNTEAFF.

This clonotype was recorded many times. The V and J genes are TRBV28 and TRBJ1-1; a weak D match, TRBD1 (6 bases). The CDR3 is made up of 18 amino acids. V was shortened by 4 bases and J by 10 bases, with 31 bases between the two germline ends. CDR1 and CDR2 (germline): MDHEN, SYDVKM. CDR3 coding DNA: TGTGCCAGCAGTTCCCCACAGGACAGCGAACATTACGATTCGCGAGCTTTCTTT. It codes for CASSSPQDSEHYDSRAFF.

This clonotype has ten or more counts. The J gene is TRBJ1-1, the V gene TRBV7-8; D call uncertain. V was trimmed by 2 bases and J by 1 base, leaving 8 bases between them. Germline V lookup: CDR1 SGHVS, CDR2 FQNEAQ. This CDR3 contains 14 residues. Written as DNA, the CDR3 is TGTGCCAGCAGCTTACCCCCTGGGAACACTGAAGCTTTCTTT. This gives the protein CASSLPPGNTEAFF.

This clonotype was seen ten or more times. V usage is TRBV7-2 and J usage is TRBJ2-2; TRBD2 matches 8 bases. Per the germline V gene, CDR1 is SGHTA and CDR2 is FQGNSA. V lost 3 bases to trimming and J lost 6 bases; unmatched junction nucleotides: 9. The CDR3 loop spans 16 amino acids. The CDR3 DNA reads TGTGCCAGCAGCTTTATCGGGACTAGGCGTGCCGGGGAGCTGTTTTTT. Residues: CASSFIGTRRAGELFF.

The gene calls are TRBV20-1 and TRBJ1-2; a weak D match, TRBD1 (5 bases). Germline V CDR1 and CDR2: DFQATT, SNEGSKA (reference sequence). V gave up 2 bases and J gave up 8 bases, with 15 bases separating them. This CDR3 comprises 13 residues. CDR3 nucleotide sequence: TGCAGTGCTAGACGGGACGGCGTGGGAGGCTACACCTTC. Translated: CSARRDGVGGYTF.

This clonotype has at least ten counts. The chain joins TRBV7-8 to TRBJ1-3, with D possibly being TRBD1 (5 bases). Trimming removed 3 bases from V and 1 base from J, with 7 bases in between. Germline V gives CDR1 SGHVS, CDR2 FQNEAQ. This CDR3 contains 14 residues. CDR3 sequence: CASSFSGSGNTIYF. The CDR3 nucleotides are TGTGCCAGCAGCTTTTCAGGGTCTGGAAACACCATATATTTT.

This clonotype was seen at least ten times. The chain couples TRBV7-2 to TRBJ2-1, with a tentative D call TRBD1 (5 bases). There are 14 residues in the CDR3. V was trimmed by 4 bases and J by 3 bases, leaving 10 bases between them. The germline V gene has CDR1 SGHTA and CDR2 FQGNSA. CDR3 coding DNA: TGTGCCAGCAGCTCTCCCGACAGCTACAATGAGCAGTTCTTC. It is translated as CASSSPDSYNEQFF. The whole variable domain, remainder taken from reference TRBV7-2 and TRBJ2-1, is GAGVSQSPSNKVTEKGKDVELRCDPISGHTALYWYRQSLGQGLEFLIYFQGNSAPDKSGLPSDRFSAERTGGSVSTLTIQRTQQEDSAVYLCASSSPDSYNEQFFGPGTRLTVL.

This clonotype appeared many times. CDR3 in DNA: TGCAGTGCCGGACTAGCGGGGGGGAGGACAGATACGCAGTATTTT. Its translation: CSAGLAGGRTDTQYF. The V call is TRBV20-1, the J call TRBJ2-3; 15 nucleotides align to TRBD2. The V gene end was trimmed by 6 bases and the J gene end by 3 bases; junction bases not matched to a gene: 4. CDR3 length equals 15 residues. Germline-derived CDR1 and CDR2 are DFQATT and SNEGSKA (reference sequence).

In its sample, this clonotype was seen many times. The V call is TRBV12-3 or TRBV12-4, the J call TRBJ2-1, with 9 bases lining up with TRBD1. CDR3 length equals 15 residues. Trimming removed 3 bases from V and 8 bases from J; junction bases left unmatched: 8. The CDR3 region is CASSLGQGSRDEQFF. The CDR3 DNA reads as TGTGCCAGCAGTTTGGGACAGGGATCACGGGATGAGCAGTTCTTC.

With regard to this clonotype: A single base separates this from a much larger clone, so it may be a read error. The chain uses TRBV5-5 and TRBJ2-7; 9 nucleotides line up with TRBD1. V lost 0 bases and J lost 3; bases outside the gene matches: 4. The CDR3 runs to 15 residues. Germline CDR1 and CDR2: SGHKS and YYEKEE (reference sequence). The CDR3 nucleotides are TGTGCCAGCAGCTTGGCCGGGACAGGGATCTACGAGCAGTACTTC. It encodes CASSLAGTGIYEQYF.

This clonotype was recorded many times. CDR3 DNA sequence: TGTGCCAGCAGGGACAGGGGCAGTTTCTTC. Its protein is CASRDRGSFF. The V call is TRBV6-1, the J call TRBJ2-1; 9 nucleotides agree with TRBD1. Germline-derived CDR1 and CDR2 are MNHNS and SASEGT. CDR3 length equals 10 residues. With V trimmed by 6 bases and J by 16 bases, 4 bases remained unmatched.

This clonotype was observed at least ten times. V is TRBV7-9 and J is TRBJ2-7; 9 bases are shared with TRBD1. This CDR3 contains 13 residues. Germline loops: CDR1 SEHNR, CDR2 FQNEAQ (reference sequence). V dropped 5 bases and J dropped 5; count of bases not matched to a gene: 4. CDR3 bases: TGTGCCAGCAGCGGGACAGGGAAGCACGAGCAGTACGTC. Amino acid sequence: CASSGTGKHEQYV.

V gene TRBV9 combines with J gene TRBJ2-1, with TRBD2 matching over 8 bases. The length of the CDR3 is 22 residues. V dropped 4 bases and J dropped 0; count of bases not matched to a gene: 24. Germline V gene data show CDR1 as SGDLS and CDR2 as YYNGEE. The CDR3 reads CASSHAKTGGAKEPSSYNEQFF. CDR3 in DNA: TGTGCCAGCAGCCACGCAAAGACGGGGGGGGCGAAAGAACCGAGCTCCTACAATGAGCAGTTCTTC.

This clonotype was detected ten times or more. This sequence joins TRBV7-8 and TRBJ2-7; D call uncertain. Germline V gene data show CDR1 as SGHVS and CDR2 as FQNEAQ. The CDR3 is 15 residues long. Trimming cost V 2 bases and J 0 bases, with 11 bases left between them. The CDR3 nucleotides are TGTGCCAGCAGCTTAAGCAGGTTGAGCTCCTACGAGCAGTACGTC. Protein: CASSLSRLSSYEQYV.

This chain connects TRBV10-3 to TRBJ1-2; no definite D call. The CDR3 is made up of 16 amino acids. CDR1 ENHRY and CDR2 SYGVKD come from the germline V gene. V lost 7 bases to trimming and J lost 0 bases, with 18 bases between them. The CDR3: CAINTNKEGPNYGYTF. In DNA, the CDR3 is TGTGCCATCAATACCAATAAGGAAGGGCCTAACTATGGCTACACCTTC.

This clonotype showed up many times. The chain has TRBV25-1 and TRBJ2-5, with D unresolved. This CDR3 is 14 amino acids long. Trimming took 5 bases from V and 4 from J, leaving 14 bases between them. From germline, CDR1 is MGHDK and CDR2 SYGVNS. CDR3 region: CASSREDIGETQYF. The CDR3 DNA sequence: TGTGCCAGCAGTAGGGAAGATATTGGAGAGACCCAGTACTTC.

This clonotype has a count of ten or more. V gene TRBV4-1 combines with J gene TRBJ2-7, with D perhaps TRBD1 (5 bases). Per the germline V gene, CDR1 is MGHRA and CDR2 is YSYEKL. The V and J ends lost 0 bases and 6 bases respectively, with 15 bases between them. The CDR3 is 15 amino acids. The CDR3 region has the DNA TGCGCCAGCAGCCAAGATCCTCAGGGAATGCGCGAGCAGTACTTC. Translation: CASSQDPQGMREQYF.

This clonotype was counted at least ten times. The chain couples TRBV7-2 to TRBJ2-3; a possible D gene is TRBD1 (6 bases). This CDR3 is 15 amino acids long. The V gene lost 6 bases and the J gene lost 3 bases, with 16 bases spanning the gap. Germline V gene sequence: CDR1 SGHTA, CDR2 FQGNSA. CDR3 amino acids: CASRLRGDWTDTQYF. As DNA, the CDR3 is TGTGCCAGCAGACTCAGGGGAGATTGGACAGATACGCAGTATTTT.

This clonotype has a count of ten or more. The chain uses TRBV7-6 and TRBJ2-5; 9 bases agree with TRBD1. The CDR3 loop spans 20 amino acids. CDR1 is SGHVS and CDR2 is FNYEAQ in the germline V gene. The ends lost 1 base at V and 4 bases at J; junction bases unmatched: 19. This CDR3 reads CASSLESSGTGSWIGETQYF. The CDR3 DNA reads as TGTGCCAGCAGCTTAGAATCGTCCGGGACAGGGTCTTGGATTGGAGAGACCCAGTACTTC.

This clonotype has ten or more counts. This sequence joins TRBV7-2 and TRBJ2-5, with D possibly TRBD2 on 6 matching bases. Trimming stripped 5 bases from V and 0 bases from J, with 10 bases between. Germline CDR1 is SGHTA and CDR2 is FQGNSA. This CDR3 contains 14 residues. The CDR3 protein is CASSPWGDQETQYF. CDR3 sequence (DNA): TGTGCCAGCAGCCCGTGGGGGGACCAAGAGACCCAGTACTTC.

The sample holds many counts of this clonotype. The gene calls are TRBV5-1 and TRBJ2-7; D may match TRBD1 or TRBD2 (5 bases each). The CDR3 runs to 15 residues. CDR1 SGHRS and CDR2 YFSETQ come from the germline V gene. Trimming shortened V by 5 bases and J by 2 bases, and 17 bases separated the two germline ends. The CDR3 DNA reads TGCGCCAGCAGTTTTCAGGGAGTCGGGACCTACGAGCAGTACGTC. Protein product: CASSFQGVGTYEQYV.

In its sample, this clonotype was seen many times. The V call is TRBV19, the J call TRBJ2-7, with 8 positions matching TRBD1. J gave up 0 bases and V 8 bases, and 15 bases lay outside the gene matches. Looked up from germline, CDR1 is LNHDA and CDR2 is SQIVND (reference sequence). The CDR3 extends over 17 amino acids. The CDR3 spells CASPGTGTRYISYEQYF. In nucleotides, the CDR3 is TGTGCCAGTCCTGGGACAGGTACAAGATACATCTCCTACGAGCAGTACTTC.

The sample holds many counts of this clonotype. CDR3 loop: CASSLSPSGVGQETQYF. In nucleotides, the CDR3 is TGTGCCAGCAGCTTATCCCCTTCCGGGGTTGGCCAAGAGACCCAGTACTTC. The chain is built from TRBV7-2 and TRBJ2-5; D might be TRBD2 (5 bases). Germline lookup yields CDR1 SGHTA and CDR2 FQGNSA. The length of the CDR3 is 17 residues. V lost 2 bases, J lost 1 base, and 17 bases lay in between. The variable domain in full, with the rest retrieved from reference TRBV7-2 and TRBJ2-5, is GAGVSQSPSNKVTEKGKDVELRCDPISGHTALYWYRQSLGQGLEFLIYFQGNSAPDKSGLPSDRFSAERTGGSVSTLTIQRTQQEDSAVYLCASSLSPSGVGQETQYFGPGTRLLVL.

This clonotype was picked up many times. The chain has TRBV15 and TRBJ2-2; TRBD1 is a possible D gene (6 bases). The CDR3 sequence is 14 residues long. Trimming left V 5 bases short and J 2 bases short, with 9 bases between. The V gene's germline CDR1 is LNHNV and CDR2 YYDKDF (reference sequence). CDR3: CATSSRGNTGELFF. CDR3 in DNA: TGTGCCACCAGCTCCAGGGGAAACACCGGGGAGCTGTTTTTT.

V gene TRBV5-4 combines with J gene TRBJ2-5; D gene uncertain. Trimming took off 7 bases at V and 2 bases at J, with 15 bases between the two ends. CDR1 is SGHNT and CDR2 is YYREEE in the germline V gene (reference sequence). The CDR3 is made up of 14 amino acids. The CDR3, as DNA: TGTGCCAGCCAATCGCCCCTGGGACAAGAGACCCAGTACTTC. Residues: CASQSPLGQETQYF.